These T cell receptor beta chains were read from a single sample in a study of blood T cell repertoires in COVID-19. Clones were read by immunoSEQ multiplex PCR, and TCRdb kept only the in-frame ones, dropping some. The sample carries about 300,000 clones, around 88% recorded once. Sequencing was done on a sample of peripheral blood. The receptor source for this set is a man between 40 and 49 years old with acute or convalescent COVID-19. Both conserved end residues are part of each CDR3. D genes are given only for firm matches. Some rows have no size entry. The others give once, few or many, or a class for an expanded clone.

j_gene | len | abundance | d_gene | v_gene | CDR3aa | CDR3nt
TRBJ2-7 | 16 | . | . | TRBV7-2 | CASSLVLARGKYEQYF | TGTGCCAGCAGCTTAGTCCTAGCCCGGGGAAAGTACGAGCAGTACTTC
TRBJ1-2 | 15 | . | TRBD1 | TRBV6-5 | CASSLQDRVNYGYTF | TGTGCCAGCAGTTTACAAGACAGGGTTAACTATGGCTACACCTTC
TRBJ2-1 | 17 | once | TRBD1 | TRBV3-1/TRBV3-2 | CASSPQGARGAYNEQFF | TGTGCCAGCAGCCCTCAGGGGGCTAGGGGCGCCTACAATGAGCAGTTCTTC
TRBJ2-7 | 12 | . | . | TRBV6-5 | CAIPTRRDEQYF | TGTGCCATCCCTACAAGGAGGGACGAGCAGTACTTC
TRBJ2-7 | 12 | . | TRBD1 | TRBV12-5 | CASGFVGQGMYF | TGTGCTAGTGGTTTTGTAGGACAGGGTATGTACTTC
TRBJ1-1 | 15 | once | TRBD1 | TRBV18 | CASSPRTGGDTEAFF | TGTGCCAGCTCACCTCGGACAGGGGGGGACACTGAAGCTTTCTTT
TRBJ2-5 | 14 | once | . | TRBV6-5 | CASSYPPPRETQYF | TGTGCCAGCAGTTACCCGCCCCCGCGTGAGACCCAGTACTTC
TRBJ2-7 | 16 | . | TRBD2 | TRBV11-2 | CASSSPRGGGVNEQYF | TGTGCCAGCAGCTCTCCCCGGGGCGGGGGGGTCAACGAGCAGTACTTC
TRBJ1-1 | 15 | . | . | TRBV19 | CASSIDQGLSAEAFF | TGTGCCAGTAGTATAGATCAGGGGCTGAGCGCTGAAGCTTTCTTT
TRBJ2-7 | 14 | . | TRBD1 | TRBV5-6 | CASSWGQGSYEQYF | TGTGCCAGCAGCTGGGGACAGGGGTCCTACGAGCAGTACTTC
TRBJ2-7 | 13 | . | TRBD1 | TRBV2 | CASSYGTVREQYF | TGTGCCAGCTCCTACGGGACAGTGAGAGAGCAGTACTTC
TRBJ1-1 | 14 | once | TRBD1 | TRBV19 | CATMTGAGDTEAFF | TGTGCCACCATGACAGGGGCCGGGGACACTGAAGCTTTCTTT
TRBJ1-2 | 13 | . | TRBD1 | TRBV29-1 | CSAGQGINYGYTF | TGCAGCGCCGGACAGGGAATTAACTATGGCTACACCTTC
TRBJ1-3 | 13 | . | . | TRBV7-2 | CASSSTGENTIYF | TGTGCCAGCAGTAGTACAGGCGAAAACACCATATATTTT
TRBJ1-2 | 17 | . | . | TRBV14 | CASSQAGGRALSHGYTF | TGTGCCAGCAGCCAAGCGGGCGGGAGGGCCCTATCGCATGGCTACACCTTC
TRBJ2-7 | 13 | . | . | TRBV3-1/TRBV3-2 | CASSLRALNEQYF | TGTGCCAGCAGCCTCAGGGCACTCAACGAGCAGTACTTC
TRBJ2-2 | 16 | . | . | TRBV19 | CASSSPGTVNTGELFF | TGTGCCAGTAGTTCGCCCGGGACTGTGAACACCGGGGAGCTGTTTTTT
TRBJ1-1 | 17 | few | . | TRBV3-1/TRBV3-2 | CASSQLLQGLSNTEAFF | TGTGCCAGCAGCCAACTCTTGCAGGGGCTGTCGAACACTGAAGCTTTCTTT
TRBJ1-6 | 15 | . | TRBD1 | TRBV9 | CASSVQTGGQVPLHF | TGTGCCAGCAGCGTCCAGACAGGGGGTCAAGTGCCCCTCCACTTT
TRBJ1-2 | 13 | once | . | TRBV30 | CAWSVWANYGYTF | TGTGCCTGGAGTGTATGGGCCAACTATGGCTACACCTTC
TRBJ2-1 | 16 | . | . | TRBV7-9 | CASSLARLAAENEQFF | TGTGCCAGCAGCTTAGCACGCCTAGCAGCTGAGAATGAGCAGTTCTTC
TRBJ2-6 | 15 | . | . | TRBV24-1 | CATSDQDAGANVLTF | TGTGCCACCAGTGATCAGGATGCTGGGGCCAACGTCCTGACTTTC
TRBJ1-1 | 13 | . | . | TRBV7-3 | CASSLLVNTEAFF | TGTGCCAGCAGCTTACTTGTGAACACTGAAGCTTTCTTT
TRBJ1-2 | 15 | . | TRBD1 | TRBV5-6 | CASSFTTGGNYGYTF | TGTGCCAGCAGCTTTACTACAGGGGGTAACTATGGCTACACCTTC
TRBJ1-1 | 13 | . | . | TRBV5-1 | CASTVGLDTEAFF | TGCGCCAGCACCGTGGGCCTGGACACTGAAGCTTTCTTT
TRBJ2-1 | 19 | . | TRBD2 | TRBV7-9 | CASSLGTSGGTLRREGQFF | TGTGCCAGCAGCTTGGGGACTAGCGGGGGGACACTACGGCGTGAGGGGCAGTTCTTC
TRBJ2-7 | 15 | . | . | TRBV18 | CASSPPSQGLNEQYF | TGTGCCAGCTCACCACCGTCCCAGGGACTCAACGAGCAGTACTTC
TRBJ2-7 | 13 | . | . | TRBV5-4 | CASSLGQWYEQYF | TGTGCCAGCAGCCTTGGACAGTGGTACGAGCAGTACTTC
TRBJ2-3 | 16 | . | TRBD2 | TRBV4-1 | CASSQGRLAGGHTQYF | TGCGCCAGCAGCCAAGGAAGACTAGCGGGGGGTCATACGCAGTATTTT
TRBJ2-7 | 14 | . | TRBD2 | TRBV5-4 | CASSLGLAGGREYF | TGTGCCAGCAGCCTGGGACTAGCGGGGGGGAGGGAGTACTTC
TRBJ2-3 | 13 | . | . | TRBV11-3 | CASSQSGSDTQYF | TGTGCCAGCAGCCAATCGGGGTCCGATACGCAGTATTTT
TRBJ2-1 | 15 | . | . | TRBV19 | CASSTDSSSYNEQFF | TGTGCCAGTAGTACGGACAGTAGCTCCTACAATGAGCAGTTCTTC
TRBJ1-1 | 14 | . | . | TRBV5-1 | CASSSREVYTEAFF | TGCGCCAGCAGCTCAAGGGAGGTGTACACTGAAGCTTTCTTT
TRBJ2-2 | 15 | . | TRBD1 | TRBV6-5 | CASTPGGMGTGELFF | TGTGCCAGCACACCAGGGGGCATGGGCACCGGGGAGCTGTTTTTT
TRBJ2-1 | 15 | . | . | TRBV6-1 | CASSENRYSYNEQFF | TGTGCCAGCAGTGAAAACAGGTACTCCTACAATGAGCAGTTCTTC
TRBJ1-6 | 16 | . | . | TRBV5-1 | CASSLGSTSRGSPLHF | TGCGCCAGCAGCTTGGGAAGTACCTCAAGAGGGTCACCCCTCCACTTT
TRBJ2-3 | 13 | . | TRBD2 | TRBV24-1 | CATSDSGIYWQYF | TGTGCCACCAGTGACAGCGGGATTTATTGGCAGTATTTT
TRBJ1-6 | 17 | . | . | TRBV5-1 | CASSPSGGGAGNSPLHF | TGCGCCAGCAGCCCCTCCGGGGGGGGCGCGGGGAATTCACCCCTCCACTTT
TRBJ1-3 | 14 | . | . | TRBV5-6 | CASSPTGVGNTIYF | TGTGCCAGCAGCCCGACGGGGGTCGGAAACACCATATATTTT
TRBJ2-3 | 13 | . | . | TRBV11-2 | CASSARPGDTQYF | TGTGCCAGCAGCGCCCGACCCGGGGATACGCAGTATTTT
TRBJ2-3 | 15 | . | . | TRBV24-1 | CATSDTQGYTDTQYF | TGTGCCACCAGTGACACGCAGGGTTACACAGATACGCAGTATTTT
TRBJ2-1 | 15 | . | TRBD1 | TRBV6-6 | CASSTPGQGSNEQFF | TGTGCCAGCAGTACCCCGGGACAGGGATCGAATGAGCAGTTCTTC
TRBJ2-1 | 16 | . | TRBD2 | TRBV5-4 | CASSFPGQGGRNEQFF | TGTGCCAGCAGCTTCCCCGGGCAGGGAGGGCGCAATGAGCAGTTCTTC
TRBJ2-3 | 16 | . | . | TRBV7-8 | CASSLWTLPRSDTQYF | TGTGCCAGCAGCCTCTGGACACTCCCTAGATCAGATACGCAGTATTTT
TRBJ1-1 | 14 | . | . | TRBV11-3 | CASSLEGVDTEAFF | TGTGCCAGCAGCTTAGAAGGGGTAGACACTGAAGCTTTCTTT
TRBJ1-2 | 14 | . | TRBD1 | TRBV5-8 | CASSLRTGGGGYTF | TGTGCCAGCAGCTTGCGTACAGGGGGAGGCGGCTACACCTTC
TRBJ2-3 | 13 | once | . | TRBV12-3/TRBV12-4 | CASSLWGPDTQYF | TGTGCCAGCAGCCTGTGGGGCCCAGATACGCAGTATTTT
TRBJ2-2 | 15 | . | . | TRBV7-9 | CASITLLGRDRELFF | TGTGCCAGCATTACTCTACTAGGGCGTGACCGGGAGCTGTTTTTT
TRBJ2-3 | 14 | . | TRBD1 | TRBV29-1 | CSVARDRATDTQYF | TGCAGCGTTGCCCGGGACAGGGCCACAGATACGCAGTATTTT
TRBJ2-2 | 13 | . | . | TRBV21-1 | CASTRGRDGELFF | TGTGCCAGCACCAGGGGGCGCGACGGGGAGCTGTTTTTT
TRBJ1-1 | 16 | . | TRBD1 | TRBV19 | CASSRRDRSLNTEAFF | TGTGCCAGTAGTAGGCGGGACAGGAGCTTGAACACTGAAGCTTTCTTT
TRBJ1-1 | 13 | . | . | TRBV12-2 | CASRLVVRAEAFF | TGTGCAAGTCGCTTAGTGGTTCGAGCTGAAGCTTTCTTT